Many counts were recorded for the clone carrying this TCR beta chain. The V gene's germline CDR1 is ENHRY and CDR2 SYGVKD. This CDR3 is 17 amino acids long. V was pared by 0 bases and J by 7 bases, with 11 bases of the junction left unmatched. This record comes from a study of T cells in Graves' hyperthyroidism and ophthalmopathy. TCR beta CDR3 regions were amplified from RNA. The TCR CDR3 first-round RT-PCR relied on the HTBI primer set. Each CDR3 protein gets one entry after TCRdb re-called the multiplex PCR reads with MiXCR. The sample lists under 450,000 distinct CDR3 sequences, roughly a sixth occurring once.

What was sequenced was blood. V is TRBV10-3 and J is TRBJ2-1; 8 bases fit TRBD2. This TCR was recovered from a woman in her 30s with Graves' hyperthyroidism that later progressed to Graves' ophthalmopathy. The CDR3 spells CAISESWASGSRNEQFF. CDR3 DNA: TGTGCCATCAGTGAGTCGTGGGCTAGCGGGTCCAGAAATGAGCAGTTCTTC.